A single sample is the source of the 25 T cell receptor beta chains below, sequenced in a study of OX40 agonist ivuxolimab in advanced cancers. The table came from immunoSEQ multiplex PCR; TCRdb's copy has only in-frame clones and leaves some out. In the table there are tens of thousands of clones, roughly 85% of which are singletons. The sample here was CD4+ or CD8+ T cells sorted from blood, taken in a trial of the OX40 agonist ivuxolimab. The receptors here all came from an adult with an advanced solid tumor such as melanoma, head and neck, liver or kidney cancer.

The gene calls are TRBV5-6 and TRBJ2-2; 9 positions agree with TRBD2. Trimming at V came to 4 bases and at J to 1 base, leaving 5 bases not matched to a gene. CDR1 SGHDT and CDR2 YYEEEE come from the germline V gene. The CDR3 is 16 residues long. The CDR3 here is CASSPLSGGNTGELFF. Here the CDR3 DNA reads TGTGCCAGCAGCCCCCTTAGCGGGGGGAACACCGGGGAGCTGTTTTTT.

The chain couples TRBV4-3 to TRBJ2-2; TRBD1 agrees at 8 bases. V trimming: 4 bases; J trimming: 1 base; junction bases outside the gene matches: 2. The CDR3 contains 15 residues. The germline V gene encodes CDR1 LGHNA and CDR2 YSLEER. The CDR3 here is CASSRDRQNTGELFF. The CDR3 DNA follows: TGCGCCAGCAGCCGGGACAGGCAGAACACCGGGGAGCTGTTTTTT.

The chain joins TRBV9 to TRBJ2-1; maybe TRBD2 (6 bases). With 0 bases removed from V and 9 bases from J, the gap between germline ends came to 10 bases. This CDR3 has 13 amino acids. CDR1 is SGDLS and CDR2 is YYNGEE in the germline V gene. Written as DNA, the CDR3 is TGTGCCAGCAGCGTAGTAGCCGGGAGTGAGCAGTTCTTC. Translating gives CASSVVAGSEQFF.

The V call is TRBV7-2, the J call TRBJ2-7, with 7 nucleotides matching TRBD2. After removal of 3 bases from V and 2 bases from J, the junction contained 19 bases not matched to a gene. Per germline, CDR1 SGHTA and CDR2 FQGNSA. The CDR3 length is 19 residues. In DNA, the CDR3 is TGTGCCAGCAGCTTGATCAGATCCTCTTATGGGGGAGGGGCCTACGAGCAGTACTTC. As protein: CASSLIRSSYGGGAYEQYF. Together with reference TRBV7-2 and TRBJ2-7, the CDR3 gives the full variable domain: GAGVSQSPSNKVTEKGKDVELRCDPISGHTALYWYRQSLGQGLEFLIYFQGNSAPDKSGLPSDRFSAERTGGSVSTLTIQRTQQEDSAVYLCASSLIRSSYGGGAYEQYFGPGTRLTVT.

This clone was recorded once. This rearrangement joins TRBV6-6 to TRBJ2-1, with TRBD1 as a possible D gene (6 bases). The CDR3 is made up of 15 amino acids. Trimming cost V 5 bases and J 7 bases, with 18 bases left between them. Germline values: CDR1 MNHNY, CDR2 SVGAGI (reference sequence). The CDR3 nucleotides are TGTGCCAGCAGTAAGCCGGGACAACAAGCGAATGAGCAGTTCTTC. It encodes CASSKPGQQANEQFF.

This clone was counted once. V is TRBV28 and J is TRBJ2-1, with D possibly matching TRBD1 (5 bases). Trimming took off 6 bases at V and 7 bases at J, with 13 bases between the two ends. The CDR3 length is 13 residues. Germline-derived CDR1 and CDR2 are MDHEN and SYDVKM. The DNA of the CDR3 is TGTGCCAGCAGGAACAGGATGGGAAATGAGCAGTTCTTC. Protein product: CASRNRMGNEQFF. Supplemented by reference TRBV28 and TRBJ2-1, the full variable domain reads DVKVTQSSRYLVKRTGEKVFLECVQDMDHENMFWYRQDPGLGLRLIYFSYDVKMKEKGDIPEGYSVSREKKERFSLILESASTNQTSMYLCASRNRMGNEQFFGPGTRLTVL.

This clone came up a few times. This chain links TRBV7-3 with TRBJ2-7; 9 bases map to TRBD2. V was pared by 5 bases and J by 2 bases, with 7 bases of the junction left unmatched. Germline assignment: CDR1 SGHTA and CDR2 FQGTGA. The CDR3 covers 15 residues. The CDR3 protein is CASSLGGGATYEQYF. CDR3 DNA: TGTGCCAGCAGCCTAGGCGGGGGGGCAACCTACGAGCAGTACTTC. The complete variable domain, with remaining parts taken from reference TRBV7-3 and TRBJ2-7, reads GAGVSQTPSNKVTEKGKYVELRCDPISGHTALYWYRQSLGQGPEFLIYFQGTGAADDSGLPNDRFFAVRPEGSVSTLKIQRTERGDSAVYLCASSLGGGATYEQYFGPGTRLTVT.

The chain uses TRBV7-2 and TRBJ2-3, with D possibly being TRBD2 (5 bases). Germline V gene data show CDR1 as SGHTA and CDR2 as FQGNSA. This CDR3 comprises 12 residues. The V and J ends lost 7 bases and 6 bases respectively, with 11 bases between them. This chain's CDR3 is CASTLSGDTQYF. CDR3 coding DNA: TGTGCCAGCACCCTCTCGGGGGATACGCAGTATTTT.

This chain links TRBV28 with TRBJ2-1; D may be TRBD2 (7 bases). Germline V lookup: CDR1 MDHEN, CDR2 SYDVKM. The CDR3 loop spans 15 amino acids. The V gene lost 5 bases and the J gene lost 4 bases, with 15 bases spanning the gap. CDR3 DNA: TGTGCCAGCAGTAATGAAGGGGGAGGGTACAATGAGCAGTTCTTC. It specifies CASSNEGGGYNEQFF.

This CDR3 is CAISEYQGGNNQPQHF. In nucleotides, the CDR3 is TGTGCCATCAGTGAGTACCAGGGAGGTAACAATCAGCCCCAGCATTTT. The chain joins TRBV10-3 to TRBJ1-5; perhaps TRBD1 as D (5 bases). The V and J ends lost 1 base and 3 bases respectively, with 13 bases between them. The CDR3 is made up of 16 amino acids. Germline assignment: CDR1 ENHRY and CDR2 SYGVKD.

The V and J genes are TRBV19 and TRBJ1-5; the D is unclear. Germline-derived CDR1 and CDR2 are LNHDA and SQIVND (reference sequence). Trimming removed 9 bases from V and 4 bases from J, with 13 bases in between. The CDR3 contains 13 residues. The CDR3, as DNA: TGTGCCAGCCGTTTGGGCGGTAATCAGCCCCAGCATTTT. Protein product: CASRLGGNQPQHF.

J is TRBJ1-3 and V is TRBV5-1, with TRBD1 as a possible D gene (6 bases). The CDR3 is 16 amino acids. The V and J ends lost 0 bases and 1 base respectively, with 11 bases between them. CDR1 is SGHRS, CDR2 YFSETQ, per germline. CDR3 sequence (DNA): TGCGCCAGCAGCTTGGGTGGCAGGGGTTCTGGAAACACCATATATTTT. Its translation is CASSLGGRGSGNTIYF.

The chain is built from TRBV5-6 and TRBJ1-6; D gene ambiguous. This CDR3 has 15 residues. The germline gives CDR1 SGHDT, CDR2 YYEEEE. V was trimmed by 1 base and J by 0 bases, leaving 5 bases between them. CDR3 sequence reads: CASSLRGSYNSPLHF. The DNA of the CDR3 is TGTGCCAGCAGCTTGCGGGGCTCCTATAATTCACCCCTCCACTTT.

The V gene is TRBV5-6, the J gene TRBJ2-2, with 10 nucleotides matching TRBD1. The CDR3 runs to 16 residues. Germline V gene sequence: CDR1 SGHDT, CDR2 YYEEEE. J gave up 4 bases and V 0 bases, and 3 bases lay outside the gene matches. CDR3 bases: TGTGCCAGCAGCTTGGCGGACAGGGGGAGCACCGGGGAGCTGTTTTTT. This translates into CASSLADRGSTGELFF.

The CDR3 sequence is CASSLSGQGSNEQFF. The CDR3, as DNA: TGTGCCAGCAGCCTAAGCGGACAGGGGAGCAATGAGCAGTTCTTC. This chain uses TRBV5-4 with TRBJ2-1, with 9 bases fitting TRBD1. The CDR3 sequence is 15 residues long. Germline assignment: CDR1 SGHNT and CDR2 YYREEE (reference sequence). J gave up 6 bases and V 4 bases, and 8 bases lay outside the gene matches.

The rearrangement uses TRBV19 and TRBJ1-4; D not resolved. Germline values: CDR1 LNHDA, CDR2 SQIVND (reference sequence). Trimming left V 5 bases short and J 4 bases short, with 8 bases between. The CDR3 spans 13 residues. CDR3 DNA: TGTGCCAGTAGTTGGCAGATTAATGAAAAACTGTTTTTT. Protein product: CASSWQINEKLFF.

The chain combines TRBV6-6 with TRBJ2-7; D is unresolved. The CDR3 runs to 13 residues. V was pared by 2 bases and J by 2 bases, with 7 bases between. Germline V CDR1 and CDR2: MNHNY, SVGAGI (reference sequence). The CDR3 DNA follows: TGTGCCAGCAGTTACCCAGGACCCTACGAGCAGTACTTC. Encoded protein: CASSYPGPYEQYF.

The chain is built from TRBV11-3 and TRBJ2-1, with D possibly TRBD2 on 6 matching bases. Germline V gives CDR1 SGHNT, CDR2 YENEEA. The CDR3 is made up of 16 amino acids. The ends were cut back, 4 bases at V and 0 bases at J, with 13 bases in the middle. CDR3 bases: TGTGCCAGCAGCTCCGTTCGGGGGAGCTCCTACAATGAGCAGTTCTTC. This gives the protein CASSSVRGSSYNEQFF.

This clone was picked up many times. The gene calls are TRBV7-2 and TRBJ1-5; 9 nucleotides match TRBD1. The trim removed 5 bases at V and 9 bases at J, leaving 8 bases unmatched. From germline, CDR1 is SGHTA and CDR2 FQGNSA. The CDR3 consists of 14 residues. As DNA, the CDR3 is TGTGCCAGCAGCCAGGGACAGGGTAAAGGGCCCCAGCATTTT. This sequence encodes CASSQGQGKGPQHF.

J is TRBJ1-4 and V is TRBV11-2, with 7 bases fitting TRBD1. The CDR3 runs 16 residues. V was pared by 2 bases and J by 8 bases, with 11 bases of the junction left unmatched. Germline V gives CDR1 SGHAT, CDR2 FQNNGV. The CDR3 is CASSLHSGTEGEKLFF. In DNA, the CDR3 is TGTGCCAGCAGCTTACATTCTGGGACAGAAGGGGAAAAACTGTTTTTT.

The rearrangement joins TRBV30 to TRBJ1-1; no clear D. CDR3 length: 13 residues. The germline V and J ends were trimmed by 3 bases and 1 base, with 9 bases remaining between them. CDR1 GTSNPN and CDR2 SVGIG come from the germline V gene (reference sequence). DNA of the CDR3: TGTGCCTGGAGAGGCGTTCCGAACACTGAAGCTTTCTTT. Translating gives CAWRGVPNTEAFF.

The V gene is TRBV29-1, the J gene TRBJ2-1; possibly TRBD1 for D (7 bases). Germline CDR1 is SQVTM and CDR2 is ANQGSEA. The V end lost 4 bases, the J end lost 0 bases, and 16 bases lay between the germline ends. The CDR3 length is 16 residues. Written as DNA, the CDR3 is TGCAGCGTTGGGCGTCCTCAGGGGGGCTCCTACAATGAGCAGTTCTTC. Its translation is CSVGRPQGGSYNEQFF.

This chain connects TRBV30 to TRBJ1-1; the D is unclear. CDR1 is GTSNPN and CDR2 is SVGIG in the germline V gene (reference sequence). The CDR3 consists of 11 residues. V was shortened by 3 bases and J by 1 base, with 3 bases between the two germline ends. CDR3 bases: TGTGCCTGGAGGGAGAACACTGAAGCTTTCTTT. This encodes CAWRENTEAFF.

This rearrangement joins TRBV12-5 to TRBJ2-1; 8 bases are a match to TRBD1. Germline loops: CDR1 LGHNT, CDR2 FRNRAP. Trimming at V came to 5 bases and at J to 0 bases, leaving 6 bases not matched to a gene. The CDR3 length is 16 residues. The CDR3 protein is CASGLEQGDSYNEQFF. The CDR3 nucleotides are TGTGCTAGTGGTCTCGAACAGGGGGACTCCTACAATGAGCAGTTCTTC.

The chain has TRBV28 and TRBJ1-2, with TRBD1 as a possible D gene (6 bases). Germline CDR1 reads MDHEN; CDR2 reads SYDVKM. V lost 5 bases, J lost 5 bases, and 18 bases lay in between. This CDR3 region has 15 residues. The CDR3, as DNA: TGTGCCAGCAGTCCGCCACAGGGTAGTGGATATGGCTACACCTTC. This encodes CASSPPQGSGYGYTF.